This TCR beta chain was profiled in a study of somatic mutations in cytotoxic T cells in rheumatoid arthritis. Clones were sequenced by immunoSEQ multiplex PCR, and TCRdb holds only the in-frame ones, with some missing. Seen here are fewer than 30,000 clones, 74% observed once, and the top ten hold approximately 9.4%. This TCR was recovered from a woman aged 18 to 35 in good health. Sequencing was carried out using CD8+ T cells sorted from blood.

Written as DNA, the CDR3 is TGTGCCAGCAGCCACGGTGGTGGCACTGAAGCTTTCTTT. As protein: CASSHGGGTEAFF. V and J are TRBV9 and TRBJ1-1; D gene ambiguous. The length of the CDR3 is 13 residues. Per the germline V gene, CDR1 is SGDLS and CDR2 is YYNGEE. The V end was cut by 4 bases, the J end by 4 bases, with 11 bases between.